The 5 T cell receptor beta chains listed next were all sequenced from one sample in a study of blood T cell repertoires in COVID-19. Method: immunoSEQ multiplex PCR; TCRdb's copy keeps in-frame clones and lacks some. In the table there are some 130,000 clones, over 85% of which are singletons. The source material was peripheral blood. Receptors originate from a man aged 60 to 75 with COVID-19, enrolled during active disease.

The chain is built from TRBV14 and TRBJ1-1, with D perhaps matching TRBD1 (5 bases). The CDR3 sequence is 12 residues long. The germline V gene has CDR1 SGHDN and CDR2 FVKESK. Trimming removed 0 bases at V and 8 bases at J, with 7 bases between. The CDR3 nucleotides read TGTGCCAGCAGCCAAGAGTGGACAGAAGCTTTCTTT. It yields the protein CASSQEWTEAFF.

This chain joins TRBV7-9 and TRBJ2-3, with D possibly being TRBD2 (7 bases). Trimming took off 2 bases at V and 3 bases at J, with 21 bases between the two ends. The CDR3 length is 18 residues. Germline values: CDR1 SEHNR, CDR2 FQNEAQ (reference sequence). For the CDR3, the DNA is TGTGCCAGCAGCTTACCACCCGGGGAGGGGCAGGGGACAGATACGCAGTATTTT. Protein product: CASSLPPGEGQGTDTQYF.

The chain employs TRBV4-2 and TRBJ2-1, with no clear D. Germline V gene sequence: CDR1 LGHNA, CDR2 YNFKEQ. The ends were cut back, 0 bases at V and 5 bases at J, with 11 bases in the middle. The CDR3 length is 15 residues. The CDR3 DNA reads TGTGCCAGCAGCCAAGATTTGGGCTTCCACAATGAGCAGTTCTTC. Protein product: CASSQDLGFHNEQFF.

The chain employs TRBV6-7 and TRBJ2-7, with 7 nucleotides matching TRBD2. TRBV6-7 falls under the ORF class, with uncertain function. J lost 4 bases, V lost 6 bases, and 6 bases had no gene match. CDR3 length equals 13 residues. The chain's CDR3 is CASRTERDYEQYF. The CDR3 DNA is TGTGCCAGCAGAACCGAGCGGGATTACGAGCAGTACTTC.

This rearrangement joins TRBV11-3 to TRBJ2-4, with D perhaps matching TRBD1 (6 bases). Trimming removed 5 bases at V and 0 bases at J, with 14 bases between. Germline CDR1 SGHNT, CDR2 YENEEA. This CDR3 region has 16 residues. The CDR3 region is CASSASTGGAKNIQYF. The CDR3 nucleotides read TGTGCCAGCAGCGCTTCGACAGGAGGAGCCAAAAACATTCAGTACTTC.